The source of this TCR beta chain is a study of T-cell reconstitution after alpha-beta-depleted transplantation in children (dated by TCRdb to the mid-2010s). Concerning the study at large: The study quantitatively tracked T-cell immune reconstitution after TCRalphabeta/CD19-depleted allogeneic hematopoietic cell transplantation in children using TCR repertoire profiling.

This clonotype was found a few times. Its antigen remains undetermined. Per-base quality was not reported, and no clone a single base away is much larger than it. The CDR3 goes from the cysteine to the phenylalanine over 14 residues. The DNA shown is the 42-base CDR3, in frame from base 1. Relative to germline, V is missing 5 bases and J is missing 5 bases, with 7 bases of the junction outside any gene match. The germline V gene (reference sequence) supplies CDR1 DFQATT and CDR2 SNEGSKA. The method behind the library was PCR. Sequencing took place on an Illumina HiSeq 2500. TCR library preparation used molecular barcoding, with unique molecular identifiers applied to normalize quantification of the TCRbeta repertoire. The raw public data were reprocessed by TCRdb itself: fastp quality trimming at Q25, MiXCR clonotype calling, in-frame beta chains only. Each entry is one CDR3 protein sequence, shown with its most common DNA and genes. This sample is represented by hundreds of thousands of distinct CDR3 sequences; roughly 10% of them were singletons. About 4.3% of the sample is taken by the ten largest.

This sample comprised PBMCs from the stem cell graft donor, obtained from the stem cell graft. This receptor was obtained from a human donor who donated a stem cell graft to a child with acute myeloid leukemia. This receptor chain uses TRBV20-1 and TRBJ2-2, with TRBD2 identical over 8 junction bases. The DNA sequence is TGCAGTGCTGAAGCGGGAGCCAAGACCGGGGAGCTGTTTTTT. Its coded protein is CSAEAGAKTGELFF.